The 19 T cell receptor beta chains given below trace back to one sample, sequenced in a study of T-cell reconstitution after alpha-beta-depleted transplantation in children. Unique molecular identifiers were incorporated when the TCRbeta library was constructed. One entry per CDR3 protein, called by TCRdb with MiXCR from the PCR reads. This table has hundreds of thousands of distinct CDR3 sequences, 13% appearing once. Sequenced here: PBMCs, sampled before TCRalphabeta/CD19-depleted stem cell transplant. The receptors shown here come from a girl aged 2 to 9 with congenital amegakaryocytic thrombocytopenia, due to receive a stem cell transplant.

Many counts were recorded for this clonotype. The rearrangement links TRBV20-1 to TRBJ2-5; no clear D gene. Between the trimmed V and J ends, which lost 0 bases and 2 bases, there was a span of 7 bases. Germline CDR1 and CDR2: DFQATT and SNEGSKA (reference sequence). The CDR3 is 13 amino acids. The CDR3 spells CSARDRPQETQYF. In DNA form, the CDR3 reads TGCAGTGCTAGAGACAGGCCTCAAGAGACCCAGTACTTC.

This clonotype occurred many times. The chain recombines TRBV27 with TRBJ1-2; D perhaps matches TRBD1 (6 bases). The ends were cut back, 6 bases at V and 6 bases at J, with 17 bases in the middle. The CDR3 covers 14 residues. Germline loops: CDR1 MNHEY, CDR2 SMNVEV (reference sequence). The CDR3 region is CASRPTGPRNGYTF. The CDR3 DNA reads as TGTGCCAGCAGACCGACAGGACCCAGGAATGGCTACACCTTC.

The chain couples TRBV29-1 to TRBJ2-7; 8 bases fit TRBD2. V dropped 3 bases and J dropped 7; count of bases not matched to a gene: 14. The CDR3 sequence is 15 residues long. Germline values: CDR1 SQVTM, CDR2 ANQGSEA. CDR3 amino acids: CSVDGGVAGSWEQYF. The CDR3 DNA is TGCAGCGTTGACGGAGGTGTAGCGGGATCTTGGGAGCAGTACTTC.

About this clonotype itself: One junction end disagrees with the germline gene, perhaps due to a read error. The V call is TRBV12-3 or TRBV12-4, the J call TRBJ2-5, with TRBD2 matching 14 bases. The CDR3 totals 18 residues. The CDR3 coding sequence is TGTACCAGCAGCCCCGGACTAGCGGGAGGAACTCTTCAAGAGACCCAGTACTTC. Its translation: CTSSPGLAGGTLQETQYF.

This clonotype was seen ten or more times. The chain carries TRBV7-3 and TRBJ1-1, with D hard to call. The CDR3 is made up of 14 amino acids. Germline CDR1 SGHTA, CDR2 FQGTGA. With 2 bases removed from V and 6 bases from J, the gap between germline ends came to 13 bases. The CDR3 DNA follows: TGTGCCAGCAGCTTAGTCCCTGGAGCCGCTGAAGCTTTCTTT. Amino acids: CASSLVPGAAEAFF.

The CDR3 here is CASSFDTYASYQETQYF. The CDR3 bases are TGTGCCAGCAGTTTCGACACTTATGCCAGTTACCAAGAGACCCAGTACTTC. V and J are TRBV12-3 or TRBV12-4 and TRBJ2-5, with unresolved D. V lost 3 bases and J lost 0, with 17 bases in between. CDR3 length: 17 residues.

This chain joins TRBV14 and TRBJ2-3; 9 positions match TRBD2. CDR1 is SGHDN, CDR2 FVKESK, per germline. The junction had 14 bases not matched to a gene; V was cut back by 0 bases and J by 4 bases. The CDR3 is 19 residues long. The CDR3 loop is CASSQEDTYVAGDADTQYF. The CDR3 DNA reads TGTGCCAGCAGCCAAGAGGACACTTACGTAGCGGGAGATGCAGATACGCAGTATTTT.

This clonotype was seen a handful of times. V and J are TRBV20-1 and TRBJ1-1; D not resolved. This CDR3 has 14 amino acids. Germline V gene sequence: CDR1 DFQATT, CDR2 SNEGSKA (reference sequence). The V and J ends lost 3 bases and 5 bases respectively, with 16 bases between them. CDR3 nucleotides: TGCAGTGCTAGCGCCGCCAGGTTTTGGACTGAAGCTTTCTTT. This sequence encodes CSASAARFWTEAFF.

Ten or more counts support this clonotype. The chain combines TRBV6-6 with TRBJ1-1; TRBD1 agrees at 9 bases. Trimming took 10 bases from V and 1 from J; bases not matched to a gene: 4. Germline V CDR1 and CDR2: MNHNY, SVGAGI (reference sequence). The CDR3 totals 13 residues. CDR3 protein: CATWDRANTEAFF. In DNA form, the CDR3 reads TGTGCCACGTGGGACAGGGCGAACACTGAAGCTTTCTTT.

The chain is built from TRBV6-1 and TRBJ2-3; possibly TRBD2 for D (6 bases). The CDR3 is 14 amino acids. V gave up 5 bases and J gave up 2 bases, with 11 bases separating them. Germline CDR1 reads MNHNS; CDR2 reads SASEGT. CDR3 in amino acids: CASSRRGLTDTQYF. The DNA of the CDR3 is TGTGCCAGCAGTCGACGGGGACTCACAGATACGCAGTATTTT.

This clonotype was observed many times. The chain combines TRBV5-6 with TRBJ2-2; a weak D match, TRBD1 (5 bases). CDR3 size: 15 residues. Germline loops: CDR1 SGHDT, CDR2 YYEEEE. V was trimmed by 0 bases and J by 0 bases, leaving 6 bases between them. As DNA, the CDR3 is TGTGCCAGCAGCTTGGCGGACACGAACACCGGGGAGCTGTTTTTT. This sequence encodes CASSLADTNTGELFF.

This clonotype was found many times. CDR3 region: CASSPDGTGGSPLHF. For the CDR3, the DNA is TGTGCCAGCAGTCCCGACGGGACAGGGGGTTCACCCCTCCACTTT. The chain combines TRBV12-3 or TRBV12-4 with TRBJ1-6, with TRBD1 matching 11 bases. The CDR3 runs 15 residues. The V and J ends lost 5 bases and 9 bases, in that order; junction bases with no gene match: 6.

In this sample, this clonotype turned up a few times. This rearrangement joins TRBV20-1 to TRBJ2-4; 7 bases are shared with TRBD1. CDR1 and CDR2 from the germline V gene are DFQATT and SNEGSKA (reference sequence). V was clipped by 3 bases and J by 1 base; unmatched bases: 0. This CDR3 has 13 residues. The CDR3 coding sequence is TGCAGTGCTAGCAGGGGGGCCAAAAACATTCAGTACTTC. Residues: CSASRGAKNIQYF.

The sample holds many counts of this clonotype. The V call is TRBV6-5, the J call TRBJ2-1; TRBD2 aligns across 7 bases. The CDR3 extends over 13 amino acids. Germline V gives CDR1 MNHEY, CDR2 SVGAGI. Trimming at V came to 4 bases and at J to 9 bases, leaving 6 bases not matched to a gene. The chain's CDR3 is CASSLTSRTEQFF. The CDR3 bases are TGTGCCAGCAGTTTGACTAGCCGGACTGAGCAGTTCTTC.

This clonotype has just a few counts. The chain carries TRBV20-1 and TRBJ2-2, with TRBD2 identical over 8 bases. The germline V gene has CDR1 DFQATT and CDR2 SNEGSKA (reference sequence). V trimming: 3 bases; J trimming: 3 bases; junction bases outside the gene matches: 12. This CDR3 has 17 residues. The chain's CDR3 is CSASPREVPPDTGELFF. The DNA for the CDR3 is TGCAGTGCTAGTCCGCGGGAGGTGCCGCCTGACACCGGGGAGCTGTTTTTT.

This clonotype was seen at least ten times. V is TRBV20-1 and J is TRBJ2-7; no firm D call. The germline V gene encodes CDR1 DFQATT and CDR2 SNEGSKA (reference sequence). Deletions cut 4 bases from V and 4 bases from J, with 8 bases between. There are 11 residues in the CDR3. CDR3 nucleotides: TGCAGTGCTACGAACTCTTACGAGCAGTACTTC. Translation: CSATNSYEQYF.

The chain joins TRBV20-1 to TRBJ2-1; 10 nucleotides agree with TRBD2. The germline V gene encodes CDR1 DFQATT and CDR2 SNEGSKA (reference sequence). This CDR3 is 13 amino acids long. J lost 8 bases, V lost 7 bases, and 8 bases had no gene match. CDR3 in DNA: TGCAGTGGAGAGATAGGGACTAGCGATGAGCAGTTCTTC. Amino acids: CSGEIGTSDEQFF.

The chain employs TRBV5-5 and TRBJ1-3; D perhaps matches TRBD1 (5 bases). Germline assignment: CDR1 SGHKS and CDR2 YYEKEE (reference sequence). V lost 1 base, J lost 8 bases, and 13 bases lay in between. The CDR3 consists of 14 residues. The CDR3 sequence is CASSLRRGDDTIYF. CDR3 nucleotide sequence: TGTGCCAGCAGCTTGCGTCGGGGGGACGACACCATATATTTT.

The V gene is TRBV30, the J gene TRBJ2-7, with D possibly TRBD1 on 5 matching bases. Trimming removed 0 bases from V and 2 bases from J, with 14 bases in between. Germline V gives CDR1 GTSNPN, CDR2 SVGIG (reference sequence). The CDR3 runs to 15 residues. The CDR3 DNA is TGTGCCTGGAGTGTTTCAGGGAAATGGCCCTACGAGCAGTACTTC. Its translation is CAWSVSGKWPYEQYF.